What follows describes a single TCR beta chain. The length of the CDR3 is 15 residues. Trimming cost V 2 bases and J 12 bases, with 19 bases left between them. Germline assignment: CDR1 ENHRY and CDR2 SYGVKD. Original data processing: Estimated nucleated cell counts came from reference gene primer amplification. Profiled with immunoSEQ multiplex PCR; TCRdb holds only in-frame clones, not every one. V and J calls and clone size are those listed in that table; D and trimming were worked out from the DNA. The sample holds 100,000 to 150,000 clones; roughly 85% are singletons and the top ten take 3.2%. These data belong to a study of blood T cell repertoires in COVID-19. Seattle participants joined during active infection and were tracked over time.

Sequenced input: peripheral blood. The TCR comes from a woman older than 75 with COVID-19, enrolled during active disease. This chain joins TRBV10-3 and TRBJ1-4; D is perhaps TRBD1 (5 bases). Here the CDR3 reads CAISEQKPPWGELFF. The CDR3 DNA reads TGTGCCATCAGTGAGCAGAAACCACCTTGGGGGGAACTGTTTTTT.